These 4 T cell receptor beta chains were all obtained from the same sample, sequenced in a study of long-term antiretroviral therapy in people with HIV. The authors ran the immunoSEQ assay, v3.0, at survey level. Assay used: immunoSEQ multiplex PCR; TCRdb lists only in-frame clones, some missing. The table lists roughly 19,000 clones, over 80% of them singletons. The material was unsorted PBMCs, obtained 2.1 years after starting antiretroviral therapy. The receptor set was obtained from a young man with HIV.

This clone was seen only a few times. V usage is TRBV13 and J usage is TRBJ1-3; D unclear. The CDR3 contains 14 residues. CDR1 and CDR2 (germline): PRHDT, FYEKMQ (reference sequence). Trimming pared 2 bases from V and 0 bases from J, leaving 5 bases between. CDR3 coding DNA: TGTGCCAGCAGCTTATACAACTCTGGAAACACCATATATTTT. It yields the protein CASSLYNSGNTIYF.

The chain has TRBV10-3 and TRBJ1-1; TRBD1 might be the D (6 bases). There are 14 residues in the CDR3. Trimming pared 4 bases from V and 1 base from J, leaving 10 bases between. CDR1 and CDR2 from the germline V gene are ENHRY and SYGVKD. The CDR3 DNA reads TGTGCCATCAGTGCCGGGACAAAGAACACTGAAGCTTTCTTT. Its translation is CAISAGTKNTEAFF.

The rearrangement uses TRBV27 and TRBJ1-1, with D maybe TRBD1 (5 bases). The CDR3 is 13 amino acids. Trimming shortened V by 4 bases and J by 6 bases, and 12 bases separated the two germline ends. From germline, CDR1 is MNHEY and CDR2 SMNVEV (reference sequence). The DNA for the CDR3 is TGTGCCAGCAGTTCCAGGGTCGTCGCTGAAGCTTTCTTT. Protein: CASSSRVVAEAFF.

This sequence joins TRBV15 and TRBJ1-1; D is unresolved. The V gene's germline CDR1 is LNHNV and CDR2 YYDKDF (reference sequence). The CDR3 spans 13 residues. Trimming stripped 1 base from V and 0 bases from J, with 3 bases between. As DNA, the CDR3 is TGTGCCACCAGCAGAGTACTGAACACTGAAGCTTTCTTT. This sequence encodes CATSRVLNTEAFF.